The clone carrying this TCR beta chain occurred many times. This entry belongs to a study of blood T cell repertoires in COVID-19. Study-level background: The analysed material was cDNA or gDNA that came from T cells, B-cell-depleted T cells, or PBMCs.

Trimming cost V 11 bases and J 3 bases; bases outside gene matches: 11. The germline V gene encodes CDR1 MDHEN and CDR2 SYDVKM. The CDR3 runs 14 residues. Under the authors' procedure: It was from reference gene primer amplification that nucleated cell counts were estimated. Using immunoSEQ multiplex PCR, the repertoire was profiled, and TCRdb retains in-frame clones only, with some absent. Clone size and V and J calls were adopted from that table, with D and trimming inferred from the DNA. This sample has roughly 320,000 clones, with more than 85% found just once. This sequence was found in a man between 65 and 85 years old with acute or convalescent COVID-19. What was sequenced was peripheral blood. The chain is built from TRBV28 and TRBJ1-2, with 8 bases identical to TRBD1. CDR3 protein: CAARNRGGDYGYTF. The CDR3 DNA sequence: TGTGCCGCAAGGAACAGGGGGGGGGACTATGGCTACACCTTC.